Below are 24 T cell receptor beta chains sequenced from a single sample in a study of cytomegalovirus exposure and HLA in healthy donors. It was with 60 Vbeta and 13 Jbeta primers that the PCR ran. Libraries were prepared by immunoSEQ multiplex PCR; TCRdb keeps only in-frame clonotypes and omits some of them. The data show approximately 200,000 clones, with around 79% seen just once and 0.2% to 0.25% held by the top ten. Material for sequencing was PBMCs. The source is a girl aged 2 to 10 in good health and CMV-seronegative.

CDR3 bases: TGTGCCAGCAGCGTAGGGGGACAGGACCTTAACTATGGCTACACCTTC. The encoded protein is CASSVGGQDLNYGYTF. The chain joins TRBV9 to TRBJ1-2, with 8 nucleotides matching TRBD1. Per germline, CDR1 SGDLS and CDR2 YYNGEE. Unmatched junction bases numbered 5, after V lost 0 bases and J lost 1 base. CDR3 length: 16 amino acids.

The gene calls are TRBV27 and TRBJ2-1; D gene unclear. This CDR3 has 15 amino acids. The V and J ends lost 5 bases and 0 bases respectively, with 11 bases between them. Germline values: CDR1 MNHEY, CDR2 SMNVEV (reference sequence). The DNA of the CDR3 is TGTGCCAGCAGTCCATGGTCGAGCTCCTACAATGAGCAGTTCTTC. It encodes CASSPWSSSYNEQFF.

This clone is a singleton in its sample. The chain is built from TRBV27 and TRBJ1-2; 7 nucleotides align to TRBD1. This CDR3 has 14 amino acids. J lost 6 bases, V lost 5 bases, and 9 bases had no gene match. Germline V gene data show CDR1 as MNHEY and CDR2 as SMNVEV (reference sequence). As DNA, the CDR3 is TGTGCCAGCAGTCCCGCTCCACAGGGGAATGGCTACACCTTC. Its protein is CASSPAPQGNGYTF.

The V call is TRBV30, the J call TRBJ2-3, with D perhaps matching TRBD2 (6 bases). V gave up 2 bases and J gave up 2 bases, with 11 bases separating them. Germline CDR1 reads GTSNPN; CDR2 reads SVGIG (reference sequence). The CDR3 loop spans 14 amino acids. CDR3 sequence reads: CAWSFAGSTDTQYF. Here the CDR3 DNA reads TGTGCCTGGAGTTTTGCGGGATCCACAGATACGCAGTATTTT.

The chain has TRBV1 and TRBJ2-7; TRBD1, the table's D call, was not compared with the DNA. TRBV1 is labeled a pseudogene. This CDR3 is built from 16 residues. CDR3 in DNA: TGCACCAGCAGCCATGGACCGGGACAGGGGATGTACGAGCAGTACTTC. Translating it yields CTSSHGPGQGMYEQYF.

The chain has TRBV19 and TRBJ2-1, with D possibly matching TRBD2 (6 bases). CDR3 length equals 15 residues. With 5 bases removed from V and 2 bases from J, the gap between germline ends came to 13 bases. Per germline, CDR1 LNHDA and CDR2 SQIVND (reference sequence). Here the CDR3 DNA reads TGTGCCAGTAGTTTGGGGACTCTTACCTACAATGAGCAGTTCTTC. As protein: CASSLGTLTYNEQFF. Full variable domain (rest looked up from reference TRBV19 and TRBJ2-1): DGGITQSPKYLFRKEGQNVTLSCEQNLNHDAMYWYRQDPGQGLRLIYYSQIVNDFQKGDIAEGYSVSREKKESFPLTVTSAQKNPTAFYLCASSLGTLTYNEQFFGPGTRLTVL.

The gene calls are TRBV2 and TRBJ2-5, with 13 bases fitting TRBD2. Germline CDR1 is SNHLY and CDR2 is FYNNEI. The CDR3 has 19 amino acids. Trimming cost V 0 bases and J 4 bases; bases outside gene matches: 11. The chain's CDR3 is CASSEALGLAGVGGETQYF. In DNA, the CDR3 is TGTGCCAGCAGTGAAGCGCTTGGACTAGCGGGGGTAGGTGGAGAGACCCAGTACTTC. Based on the CDR3 plus reference TRBV2 and TRBJ2-5, the full variable domain is EPEVTQTPSHQVTQMGQEVILRCVPISNHLYFYWYRQILGQKVEFLVSFYNNEISEKSEIFDDQFSVERPDGSNFTLKIRSTKLEDSAMYFCASSEALGLAGVGGETQYFGPGTRLLVL.

The chain joins TRBV19 to TRBJ2-7; no definite D call. The V and J ends lost 5 bases and 3 bases respectively, with 17 bases between them. The CDR3 is made up of 15 amino acids. Germline CDR1 and CDR2: LNHDA and SQIVND (reference sequence). The CDR3 DNA is TGTGCCAGTAGTCCGGGTGTGGTGTTTGACTACGAGCAGTACTTC. This sequence encodes CASSPGVVFDYEQYF.

The chain joins TRBV18 to TRBJ2-7, with a weak D call TRBD1 (5 bases). V lost 3 bases and J lost 3, with 21 bases in between. Germline loops: CDR1 KGHSH, CDR2 LQKENI. The CDR3 is made up of 17 amino acids. The CDR3 region is CASSPDNRQISSYEQYF. The DNA of the CDR3 is TGTGCCAGCTCACCGGACAACAGACAGATAAGCAGCTACGAGCAGTACTTC.

This clone was recorded once. V gene TRBV4-2 combines with J gene TRBJ2-4, with a tentative D call TRBD2 (7 bases). Trimming removed 1 base from V and 7 bases from J, with 17 bases in between. CDR1 and CDR2 (germline): LGHNA, YNFKEQ. The CDR3 spans 16 residues. The CDR3 protein is CASSQVYSGGGNIQYF. In nucleotides, the CDR3 is TGTGCCAGCAGCCAAGTTTATTCGGGGGGCGGGAACATTCAGTACTTC.

The CDR3 sequence: CASSAQAGEQYF. The CDR3 DNA reads TGTGCCAGCAGTGCACAGGCGGGGGAGCAGTACTTC. V usage is TRBV6-5 and J usage is TRBJ2-7; D might be TRBD2 (6 bases). Germline values: CDR1 MNHEY, CDR2 SVGAGI. This CDR3 region has 12 residues. V was pared by 5 bases and J by 7 bases, with 12 bases between.

This chain links TRBV6-1 with TRBJ1-1; 7 nucleotides match TRBD1. The trim removed 6 bases at V and 0 bases at J, leaving 1 base unmatched. The CDR3 length is 13 residues. Germline V lookup: CDR1 MNHNS, CDR2 SASEGT. The CDR3 coding sequence is TGTGCCAGCAGAGGGGGCTTGAACACTGAAGCTTTCTTT. Translated: CASRGGLNTEAFF.

In the case of this clone: The same CDR3 arises from other DNA sequences in this sample as well. The chain combines TRBV5-4 with TRBJ2-5; perhaps TRBD1 as D (6 bases). CDR3 size: 13 residues. Looked up from germline, CDR1 is SGHNT and CDR2 is YYREEE (reference sequence). V was shortened by 1 base and J by 3 bases, with 7 bases between the two germline ends. CDR3 bases: TGTGCCAGCAGCTTGAACAGGGAAGAGACCCAGTACTTC. The encoded protein is CASSLNREETQYF.

This clone turned up a few times. V gene TRBV7-3 combines with J gene TRBJ1-1; TRBD1 is a possible D gene (5 bases). This CDR3 has 16 amino acids. V was pared by 5 bases and J by 1 base, with 17 bases between. The V gene's germline CDR1 is SGHTA and CDR2 FQGTGA. CDR3 amino acids: CASSRRDLNENTEAFF. For the CDR3, the DNA is TGTGCCAGCAGCCGGAGGGACCTGAACGAGAACACTGAAGCTTTCTTT.

This CDR3 reads CASSFTSYEQYF. In DNA form, the CDR3 reads TGTGCCAGCAGTTTTACTAGTTACGAGCAGTACTTC. This chain joins TRBV6-1 and TRBJ2-7, with D possibly TRBD2 on 5 matching bases. CDR3 length equals 12 residues. Between the trimmed V and J ends, which lost 5 bases and 4 bases, there was a span of 9 bases. Germline CDR1 is MNHNS and CDR2 is SASEGT.

The V call is TRBV9, the J call TRBJ2-7; D remains ambiguous. The V end was cut by 0 bases, the J end by 6 bases, with 13 bases between. The CDR3 runs to 14 residues. CDR1 is SGDLS, CDR2 YYNGEE, per germline. The CDR3 loop is CASSVESRSAEQYF. The DNA for the CDR3 is TGTGCCAGCAGCGTAGAAAGTCGAAGCGCCGAGCAGTACTTC. Looking up the rest from reference TRBV9 and TRBJ2-7 gives the full variable domain: DSGVTQTPKHLITATGQRVTLRCSPRSGDLSVYWYQQSLDQGLQFLIQYYNGEERAKGNILERFSAQQFPDLHSELNLSSLELGDSALYFCASSVESRSAEQYFGPGTRLTVT.

This clone was detected once. The chain has TRBV9 and TRBJ2-5; D possibly corresponds to TRBD2 (5 bases). Germline V gene lookup returns CDR1 SGDLS and CDR2 YYNGEE. The CDR3 is made up of 17 amino acids. The V end was cut by 3 bases, the J end by 4 bases, with 22 bases between. The CDR3 coding sequence is TGTGCCAGCAGCGCGAGGGTCGGCAATCTCGCGGGAGAGACCCAGTACTTC. The encoded protein is CASSARVGNLAGETQYF. The full variable domain, its missing parts supplied by reference TRBV9 and TRBJ2-5, is DSGVTQTPKHLITATGQRVTLRCSPRSGDLSVYWYQQSLDQGLQFLIQYYNGEERAKGNILERFSAQQFPDLHSELNLSSLELGDSALYFCASSARVGNLAGETQYFGPGTRLLVL.

This clone was recorded once. The chain carries TRBV19 and TRBJ2-7; 13 bases are a match to TRBD2. CDR1 is LNHDA and CDR2 is SQIVND in the germline V gene (reference sequence). J lost 7 bases, V lost 5 bases, and 8 bases had no gene match. CDR3 size: 15 residues. CDR3 sequence: CASSVTSGGAREQYF. The CDR3 coding sequence is TGTGCCAGTAGTGTTACTAGCGGGGGGGCTCGAGAGCAGTACTTC.

The rearrangement uses TRBV6-4 and TRBJ1-2; 7 nucleotides line up with TRBD1. This CDR3 has 14 amino acids. The ends lost 2 bases at V and 4 bases at J; junction bases unmatched: 4. Germline CDR1 MRHNA, CDR2 SNTAGT. The DNA of the CDR3 is TGTGCCAGCAGTGACCAGGGGGATTCCTATGGCTACACCTTC. This gives the protein CASSDQGDSYGYTF.

The rearrangement uses TRBV2 and TRBJ2-1; no clear D gene. The CDR3 totals 12 residues. Trimming shortened V by 3 bases and J by 9 bases, and 9 bases separated the two germline ends. Germline CDR1 SNHLY, CDR2 FYNNEI. Here the CDR3 DNA reads TGTGCCAGCAGTGACGTTTACGGTGAGCAGTTCTTC. The encoded protein is CASSDVYGEQFF. The entire variable domain, with the rest obtained from reference TRBV2 and TRBJ2-1, is as follows: EPEVTQTPSHQVTQMGQEVILRCVPISNHLYFYWYRQILGQKVEFLVSFYNNEISEKSEIFDDQFSVERPDGSNFTLKIRSTKLEDSAMYFCASSDVYGEQFFGPGTRLTVL.

The table lists this clone with a few counts. V is TRBV4-1 and J is TRBJ2-1; 7 bases fit TRBD2. Unmatched junction bases numbered 15, after V lost 4 bases and J lost 15 bases. The CDR3 spans 14 residues. Germline V gene sequence: CDR1 MGHRA, CDR2 YSYEKL. CDR3 in amino acids: CASSPVTIGRVAFF. CDR3 sequence (DNA): TGCGCCAGCAGCCCCGTGACGATTGGGAGGGTTGCGTTCTTC.

The chain employs TRBV7-7 and TRBJ1-3; TRBD1 aligns across 8 bases. V dropped 6 bases and J dropped 2; count of bases not matched to a gene: 9. CDR3 length equals 16 residues. Germline V gives CDR1 SSHAT, CDR2 FNYEAQ (reference sequence). For the CDR3, the DNA is TGTGCCAGCAGAATCCGACAGGGGAAACCTGGAAACACCATATATTTT. This translates into CASRIRQGKPGNTIYF.

This chain joins TRBV7-7 and TRBJ2-7; a possible D gene is TRBD1 (6 bases). Germline assignment: CDR1 SSHAT and CDR2 FNYEAQ (reference sequence). This CDR3 has 14 residues. The ends were cut back, 5 bases at V and 7 bases at J, with 18 bases in the middle. The CDR3 region is CASSHNRETREQYF. The CDR3, as DNA: TGTGCCAGCAGCCATAACAGGGAAACACGGGAGCAGTACTTC.

This chain joins TRBV5-1 and TRBJ1-5; D remains ambiguous. Trimming took off 0 bases at V and 7 bases at J, with 8 bases between the two ends. CDR3 size: 13 residues. Germline-derived CDR1 and CDR2 are SGHRS and YFSETQ. The CDR3 reads CASSLGGGQPQHF. CDR3 in DNA: TGCGCCAGCAGCTTGGGTGGAGGACAGCCCCAGCATTTT.